This entry is about one T cell receptor (beta chain). Its antigen is undetermined. Donors contributed one heparinised blood draw apiece, averaging about 116 mL. J lost 6 bases, V lost 2 bases, and 10 bases had no gene match. Germline CDR1 is GTSNPN and CDR2 is SVGIG (reference sequence). The CDR3 covers 15 residues. Reverse transcribing all isolated RNA meant expressed TCRB transcripts were sequenced. The assay was immunoSEQ multiplex PCR, and TCRdb's table has in-frame clones only and misses some. Of hundreds of thousands of clones listed, roughly 12% are singletons. This sample stems from a study of beta chain features in type 1 diabetes. Points from the study as a whole: Among patients, naive, central memory and Treg TCRB repertoires appeared more similar than among healthy donors. For cells with high TCR expression, cDNA sequencing could yield over-representation.

This chain joins TRBV30 and TRBJ1-2; 9 bases match TRBD1. This receptor was identified in a man aged 18-30 years in good health. Sequencing was done on a sample of naive CD4+ T cells from blood. In DNA, the CDR3 is TGTGCCTGGAGTCGCGGAACAGGGGGCAGGGATGGCTACACCTTC. This codes for CAWSRGTGGRDGYTF.